This TCR beta chain derives from a study of STAT5B mutations in CD4+ large granular lymphocyte leukemia. In the study overall: Healthy donors showed HLA-associated enrichment of the CDR3 'QG' motif. Study-wide results and limits: 8/27 top patient clones versus 2/35 control clones were TRBV06-family. Main leukemic clonotypes were patient-specific, but roughly 23% appeared at low frequency elsewhere.

With regard to this clone: As yet, its antigen is unknown.

CDR1 and CDR2 (germline): ENHRY, SYGVKD. This CDR3 has 13 residues. V was clipped by 3 bases and J by 3 bases, with 7 bases between them. The table came from immunoSEQ multiplex PCR; TCRdb's copy has only in-frame clones and leaves some out. The sample has 30,000 to 40,000 clones, almost 85% seen once. The rearrangement uses TRBV10-3 and TRBJ2-3; D gene unclear. This sequence was found in a human donor in good health. The specimen sequenced was CD4+ T cells from blood buffy coats. CDR3 in amino acids: CAISDGLTDTQYF. For the CDR3, the DNA is TGTGCCATCAGTGATGGGTTGACAGATACGCAGTATTTT.